Listed below are T cell receptor beta chains from one sample, sequenced in a study of blood T cell repertoires in COVID-19. Assay: immunoSEQ multiplex PCR; the TCRdb copy retains only in-frame clones and omits some. Found here are approximately 160,000 clones, roughly 90% of them singletons; the top ten hold 0.5% to 0.55%. The sample was peripheral blood. The receptors were sampled from a man aged 50 to 60 with acute or convalescent COVID-19. The CDR3 runs from the conserved cysteine through the conserved F or W. A D gene is named only where the DNA matches it firmly. Only some rows state a clone size, as once, few, many or a class for expanded clones.

V gene	J gene	D gene	CDR3 length	clone size	CDR3 protein	CDR3 DNA
TRBV19	TRBJ1-6	NA	13	NA	CASSPGLNSPLHF	TGTGCCAGTAGTCCAGGACTAAATTCACCCCTCCACTTT
TRBV28	TRBJ1-1	TRBD1	15	NA	CASSPGGHQGTEAFF	TGTGCCAGCAGCCCAGGGGGCCATCAAGGCACTGAAGCTTTCTTT
TRBV10-2	TRBJ1-3	NA	15	few	CASSEPSAGRNTIYF	TGCGCCAGCAGTGAGCCTTCGGCGGGGAGAAACACCATATATTTT
TRBV9	TRBJ1-1	TRBD1	14	NA	CASSRTGGYTEAFF	TGTGCCAGCAGCAGGACAGGGGGCTACACTGAAGCTTTCTTT
TRBV10-2	TRBJ2-1	TRBD2	13	NA	CASRAGGLNEQFF	TGCGCCAGCAGAGCGGGGGGGCTGAATGAGCAGTTCTTC
TRBV7-9	TRBJ1-4	TRBD1	15	NA	CASSGPGQGGEKLFF	TGTGCCAGCAGCGGGCCGGGACAGGGAGGTGAAAAACTGTTTTTT
TRBV5-6	TRBJ2-1	NA	16	NA	CASSLVRMVGHNEQFF	TGTGCCAGCAGCTTGGTGCGGATGGTCGGTCACAATGAGCAGTTCTTC
TRBV5-1	TRBJ2-3	NA	18	NA	CASSLGGGGTRGTDTQYF	TGCGCCAGCAGCTTGGGCGGGGGCGGAACCCGGGGCACAGATACGCAGTATTTT
TRBV30	TRBJ2-7	TRBD2	13	once	CAWSLAGFYEQYF	TGTGCCTGGAGTTTAGCGGGGTTCTACGAGCAGTACTTC
TRBV12-3/TRBV12-4	TRBJ1-2	NA	13	NA	CASSPAYGVGYTF	TGTGCCAGCAGTCCCGCGTACGGGGTTGGCTACACCTTC
TRBV19	TRBJ1-2	NA	14	once	CASSIAGPNYGYTF	TGTGCCAGTAGTATCGCAGGGCCTAACTATGGCTACACCTTC
TRBV4-3	TRBJ2-3	TRBD2	17	NA	CASSQDRASGSTDTQYF	TGCGCCAGCAGCCAAGATCGGGCTAGCGGTAGCACAGATACGCAGTATTTT
TRBV19	TRBJ1-2	TRBD1	16	NA	CASSVGTVSLGYGYTF	TGTGCCAGTAGTGTCGGGACAGTCTCTTTGGGCTATGGCTACACCTTC
TRBV7-6	TRBJ2-5	TRBD2	16	NA	CASSLRTSEHQETQYF	TGTGCCAGCAGCTTAAGGACTAGCGAACACCAAGAGACCCAGTACTTC
TRBV3-1/TRBV3-2	TRBJ1-1	NA	13	NA	CASSQGEGTEAFF	TGTGCCAGCAGCCAAGGGGAGGGCACTGAAGCTTTCTTT
TRBV9	TRBJ2-1	NA	14	NA	CASSPGVPATEQFF	TGTGCCAGCAGCCCCGGGGTCCCGGCTACCGAGCAGTTCTTC
TRBV19	TRBJ1-5	NA	15	NA	CASRGVGVSNQPQHF	TGTGCCAGTCGGGGGGTGGGGGTGAGCAATCAGCCCCAGCATTTT
TRBV9	TRBJ2-3	NA	14	NA	CASSATTVTDTQYF	TGTGCCAGCAGCGCGACTACGGTTACAGATACGCAGTATTTT
TRBV11-2	TRBJ1-4	NA	15	NA	CASSPPEGTNEKLFF	TGTGCCAGCAGCCCGCCGGAGGGAACTAATGAAAAACTGTTTTTT
TRBV2	TRBJ2-1	NA	15	NA	CASSARELVGDEQFF	TGTGCCAGCAGTGCACGGGAACTCGTAGGTGATGAGCAGTTCTTC
TRBV9	TRBJ2-1	TRBD2	19	NA	CASSAILAGGILDYNEQFF	TGTGCCAGCAGCGCCATACTAGCGGGGGGGATCCTCGACTACAATGAGCAGTTCTTC
TRBV21-1	TRBJ2-7	NA	17	NA	CASSIRTSGRARSEQYF	TGTGCCAGCAGCATACGGACTAGCGGGAGGGCCAGGAGCGAGCAGTACTTC
TRBV19	TRBJ1-3	TRBD1	13	NA	CASSTGGGNTIYF	TGTGCCAGTAGTACAGGGGGAGGAAACACCATATATTTT
TRBV2	TRBJ2-5	NA	15	few	CASIEGGNGQETQYF	TGTGCCAGCATCGAAGGGGGTAACGGCCAAGAGACCCAGTACTTC
TRBV7-9	TRBJ2-4	NA	14	NA	CASSSLLAKNIQYF	TGTGCCAGCAGCTCACTGCTAGCCAAAAACATTCAGTACTTC
TRBV18	TRBJ1-6	NA	13	NA	CASRPNRDSPLHF	TGTGCCAGCCGACCTAACAGGGATTCACCCCTCCACTTT
TRBV4-1	TRBJ2-7	NA	14	NA	CASSQEQGTYEQYF	TGCGCCAGCAGCCAAGAGCAGGGTACCTACGAGCAGTACTTC
TRBV5-6	TRBJ1-2	NA	14	NA	CASSPGEPNRGYTF	TGTGCCAGCAGCCCAGGGGAACCCAATAGGGGCTACACCTTC
TRBV29-1	TRBJ2-2	NA	14	NA	CSVEGGFGAGELFF	NA
TRBV6-1	TRBJ1-2	TRBD1	14	NA	CASSEGRDSGIYTF	TGTGCCAGCAGTGAAGGCCGGGACAGCGGAATCTACACCTTC
TRBV7-9	TRBJ2-5	NA	11	NA	CASSLYETQYF	TGTGCCAGCAGCTTATATGAGACCCAGTACTTC
TRBV7-2	TRBJ2-3	NA	15	NA	CASSLSSRSTDTQYF	TGTGCCAGCAGCTTGTCTAGCCGTAGTACAGATACGCAGTATTTT
TRBV6-2/TRBV6-3	TRBJ2-1	NA	15	NA	CASSYRWTGRDEQFF	TGTGCCAGCAGTTACCGCTGGACAGGGAGGGATGAGCAGTTCTTC
TRBV11-2	TRBJ2-7	NA	15	few	CASSPAWALSYEQYF	TGTGCCAGCAGCCCGGCGTGGGCGTTGTCCTACGAGCAGTACTTC
TRBV6-5	TRBJ1-5	TRBD1	13	NA	CASTMGTGATVHF	TGTGCCAGCACAATGGGGACAGGAGCTACCGTCCATTTT
TRBV29-1	TRBJ2-5	TRBD2	12	NA	CSPRLAGETQYF	TGCAGCCCACGGCTAGCGGGAGAGACCCAGTACTTC
TRBV19	TRBJ2-1	TRBD1	13	once	CASSRRQGGEQFF	TGTGCCAGTAGTAGGAGACAGGGGGGTGAGCAGTTCTTC
TRBV5-1	TRBJ2-5	TRBD1	15	NA	CASSLGTGQAETQYF	TGCGCCAGCAGCTTGGGGACAGGGCAAGCAGAGACCCAGTACTTC